This T cell receptor beta chain derives from a study of neoadjuvant nivolumab and ipilimumab in lung cancer. The overall study: Nivolumab 3 mg/kg was given days 1, 15 and 29, plus ipilimumab 1 mg/kg day 1 in combination. The study, taken as a whole, reports: TCR sequencing covered a small number of samples.

Worth noting for this clone: Antigen: not known.

The method was immunoSEQ multiplex PCR; TCRdb's version includes in-frame clones alone and lacks a portion of them. The sample carries roughly 34,000 clones, more than 85% recorded once. The CDR3 consists of 18 residues. CDR1 and CDR2 (germline): SGHRS, YFSETQ. The ends lost 0 bases at V and 2 bases at J; junction bases unmatched: 7. The clonotype originates from an adult with non-small cell lung cancer. This sequence joins TRBV5-1 and TRBJ2-2; TRBD1 aligns across 10 bases. Sequencing used peripheral blood, obtained after neoadjuvant nivolumab, alone or with ipilimumab, at or shortly before surgery. CDR3 sequence reads: CASSLASGTGANTGELFF. For the CDR3, the DNA is TGCGCCAGCAGCTTGGCCTCTGGGACAGGGGCCAACACCGGGGAGCTGTTTTTT.